This T cell receptor (beta chain) derives from a study of blood T cell repertoires in COVID-19 (dated by TCRdb to between 2020 and 2021). A note on the overall study: Collaborator samples came from the United States, Italy and Spain and covered acute and convalescent phases of COVID-19. HLA class I and class II types, where available, came from metadata supplied by the sample provider rather than from assay-based typing. The repertoires were released in a freely available public database meant as a resource for research on the immune response to SARS-CoV-2. A de-identified subject ID, COVID-19 status, age in years and sex were almost always included in the sample metadata. The samples were drawn from the first 160 participants of the ongoing ImmuneRACE study and from some 1,300 subjects provided by 6 global collaborators. Deeply sampled blood TCRbeta repertoires from subjects exposed to, actively infected with, or recovered from COVID-19 were included in the dataset. The prospective study material was composed of cDNA or gDNA derived from T cells, B-cell-depleted T cells, or PBMCs. Summary of the overall study and its limitations: The amount of clinical and demographic metadata varied by source and participant and was provided uncurated.

The CDR3 contains 12 residues, cysteine and phenylalanine counted. The kept DNA is CDR3 alone, 36 bases in frame from the first base. The germline ends are 5 bases apart after V is trimmed by 5 bases and J by 1 base. CDR1 is given as SGHTA and CDR2 as FQGNSA, both from the germline V gene. TCRbeta CDR3 regions were amplified from genomic DNA using the immunoSEQ Assay, a bias-controlled multiplex PCR. As for how the authors treated the data: The number of nucleated cells in each sample was estimated from the amplification of reference gene primers within the assay. Sequence reads were collapsed and filtered to measure the absolute abundance of every unique TCRbeta CDR3 rearrangement. For each sample, productive Simpson clonality was calculated as the square root of Simpson's diversity index across productive rearrangements. This immuneACCESS table, as held by TCRdb, lists in-frame sequences with V and J called but not all clones. Of the missing ones, under half trace to an unresolved V gene in checked studies; the others have no known cause. V and J calls and clone size follow that table, whereas D and trimming were derived from the DNA. A total of around 120,000 clones appear in this sample, about 79% of them only once. The ten largest account for about 2.5% of the sample.

The collaborating institutions used their own protocols to collect whole blood in K2EDTA tubes. Collaborator samples were shipped for TCRbeta analysis as frozen whole blood, isolated PBMCs, or DNA extracted from either sample type. As to this clone: The antigen it binds to is not known. No qualities accompany the bases; no much larger clone lies one base away.

The V gene is TRBV7-2 and the J gene is TRBJ2-5; no D gene can be assigned with confidence. The receptor was isolated from a man between 65 and 85 years old with acute or convalescent COVID-19. The sequenced sample consisted of peripheral blood. The nucleotides read TGTGCCAGCAGCCTCCTCCAAGAGACCCAGTACTTC. Translation gives CASSLLQETQYF.